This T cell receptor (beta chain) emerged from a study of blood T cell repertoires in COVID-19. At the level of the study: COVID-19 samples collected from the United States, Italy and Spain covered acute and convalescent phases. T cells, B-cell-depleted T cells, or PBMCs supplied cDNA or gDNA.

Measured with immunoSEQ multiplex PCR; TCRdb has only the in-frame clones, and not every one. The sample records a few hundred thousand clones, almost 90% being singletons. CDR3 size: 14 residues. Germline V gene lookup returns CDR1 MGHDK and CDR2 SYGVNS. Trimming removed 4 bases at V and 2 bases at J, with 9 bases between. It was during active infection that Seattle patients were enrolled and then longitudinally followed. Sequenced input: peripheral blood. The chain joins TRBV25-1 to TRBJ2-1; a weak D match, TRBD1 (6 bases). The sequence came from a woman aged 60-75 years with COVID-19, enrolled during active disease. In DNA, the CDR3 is TGTGCCAGCAGTGCGGGACATCCCTACAATGAGCAGTTCTTC. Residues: CASSAGHPYNEQFF.